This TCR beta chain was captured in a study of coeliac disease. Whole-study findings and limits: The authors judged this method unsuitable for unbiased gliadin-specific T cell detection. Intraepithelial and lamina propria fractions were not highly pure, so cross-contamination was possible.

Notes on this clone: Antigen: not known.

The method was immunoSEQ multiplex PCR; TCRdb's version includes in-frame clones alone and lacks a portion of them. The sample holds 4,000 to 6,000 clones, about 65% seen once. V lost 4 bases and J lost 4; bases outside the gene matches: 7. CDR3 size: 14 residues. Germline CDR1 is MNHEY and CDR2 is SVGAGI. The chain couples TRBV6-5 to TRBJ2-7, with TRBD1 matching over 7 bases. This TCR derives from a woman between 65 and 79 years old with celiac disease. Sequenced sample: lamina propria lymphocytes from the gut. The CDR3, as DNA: TGTGCCAGCAGTTTTCGGGACAGTCTTTACGAGCAGTACTTC. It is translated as CASSFRDSLYEQYF.